Following are 6 T cell receptor beta chains from one sample sequenced in a study of blood T cell repertoires in COVID-19. Data came from immunoSEQ multiplex PCR; TCRdb stores just in-frame clones and leaves some out. The table includes about half a million clones, 75% to 90% detected once. Material for sequencing was peripheral blood. These receptors were collected from a man in his late teens or twenties with COVID-19, enrolled during active disease.

The gene calls are TRBV11-3 and TRBJ2-2, with D possibly being TRBD1 (6 bases). Trimming cost V 4 bases and J 0 bases, with 12 bases left between them. The germline V gene has CDR1 SGHNT and CDR2 YENEEA. The CDR3 has 16 amino acids. This chain's CDR3 is CASSSGQPPNTGELFF. The CDR3 DNA reads as TGTGCCAGCAGCTCCGGACAGCCTCCGAACACCGGGGAGCTGTTTTTT. Complete variable domain (other parts from reference TRBV11-3 and TRBJ2-2): EAGVVQSPRYKIIEKKQPVAFWCNPISGHNTLYWYLQNLGQGPELLIRYENEEAVDDSQLPKDRFSAERLKGVDSTLKIQPAELGDSAVYLCASSSGQPPNTGELFFGEGSRLTVL.

The CDR3: CASSSYSEQYF. In DNA form, the CDR3 reads TGTGCCAGCAGTTCCTATTCCGAGCAGTACTTC. The rearrangement joins TRBV6-5 to TRBJ2-7; D gene ambiguous. Trimming cost V 4 bases and J 6 bases, with 7 bases left between them. The CDR3 length is 11 residues. Germline CDR1 and CDR2: MNHEY and SVGAGI.

The chain uses TRBV14 and TRBJ2-1; possibly TRBD1 for D (6 bases). Germline V gene data show CDR1 as SGHDN and CDR2 as FVKESK. The CDR3 extends over 15 amino acids. Trimming stripped 0 bases from V and 2 bases from J, with 8 bases between. CDR3 protein: CASSQDEGAYNEQFF. CDR3 DNA: TGTGCCAGCAGCCAAGATGAGGGGGCCTACAATGAGCAGTTCTTC.

The chain has TRBV12-3 or TRBV12-4 and TRBJ1-2, with a tentative D call TRBD1 (5 bases). The CDR3 is made up of 12 amino acids. V was trimmed by 5 bases and J by 8 bases, leaving 12 bases between them. The CDR3 loop is CASSDQGLGYTF. In nucleotides, the CDR3 is TGTGCCAGCAGTGACCAGGGTTTGGGCTACACCTTC.

This sequence joins TRBV5-4 and TRBJ1-1, with a weak D call TRBD1 (5 bases). The CDR3 has 16 residues. Trimming shortened V by 1 base and J by 6 bases, and 19 bases separated the two germline ends. CDR1 is SGHNT, CDR2 YYREEE, per germline (reference sequence). CDR3 nucleotides: TGTGCCAGCAGCTTGCAGGCCGGCTCCCTAGGGGCTGAAGCTTTCTTT. Amino acid sequence: CASSLQAGSLGAEAFF.

CDR3 DNA sequence: TGTGCCACCCACAGGGCGACCTCTGGAAACACCATATATTTT. It is translated as CATHRATSGNTIYF. J is TRBJ1-3 and V is TRBV6-5; tentatively, D is TRBD1 (6 bases). The CDR3 has 14 amino acids. V lost 10 bases and J 0 bases, leaving 13 bases between the germline ends. Germline V gene sequence: CDR1 MNHEY, CDR2 SVGAGI.